The 31 T cell receptor beta chains presented below share a single source sample, sequenced in a study of blood T cell repertoires in COVID-19. Libraries were prepared by immunoSEQ multiplex PCR; TCRdb keeps only in-frame clonotypes and omits some of them. The sample lists over 200,000 clones; 88% were seen once. Sequencing used peripheral blood. These receptor sequences come from a woman in her fifties or sixties with acute or convalescent COVID-19.

This chain joins TRBV7-8 and TRBJ2-3; the D gene is possibly TRBD2 (5 bases). The ends were cut back, 5 bases at V and 1 base at J, with 13 bases in the middle. The CDR3 sequence is 15 residues long. From germline, CDR1 is SGHVS and CDR2 FQNEAQ. The CDR3 DNA sequence: TGTGCCAGCAGCCCTAGCCCGAGGGGCACAGATACGCAGTATTTT. This encodes CASSPSPRGTDTQYF.

The chain links TRBV11-2 to TRBJ1-2; 7 nucleotides agree with TRBD1. Germline V gene sequence: CDR1 SGHAT, CDR2 FQNNGV. The CDR3 totals 15 residues. The junction had 9 bases not matched to a gene; V was cut back by 5 bases and J by 3 bases. The CDR3 reads CASSTPRQGYYGYTF. Written as DNA, the CDR3 is TGTGCCAGCAGCACACCACGACAGGGCTACTATGGCTACACCTTC. Together with reference TRBV11-2 and TRBJ1-2, the CDR3 gives the full variable domain: EAGVAQSPRYKIIEKRQSVAFWCNPISGHATLYWYQQILGQGPKLLIQFQNNGVVDDSQLPKDRFSAERLKGVDSTLKIQPAKLEDSAVYLCASSTPRQGYYGYTFGSGTRLTVV.

The CDR3 loop is CASSLYGTSGTSNTGELFF. For the CDR3, the DNA is TGCGCCAGCAGCTTATATGGGACTAGCGGGACTTCGAACACCGGGGAGCTGTTTTTT. The V and J genes are TRBV5-1 and TRBJ2-2; 13 positions match TRBD2. This CDR3 is built from 19 residues. Per germline, CDR1 SGHRS and CDR2 YFSETQ. Trimming at V came to 2 bases and at J to 0 bases, leaving 7 bases not matched to a gene.

This clone was seen once. J is TRBJ1-5 and V is TRBV28, with 7 bases lining up with TRBD1. Germline CDR1 and CDR2: MDHEN and SYDVKM. This CDR3 has 14 residues. J lost 0 bases, V lost 7 bases, and 3 bases had no gene match. CDR3 sequence: CASKGQVSNQPQHF. The CDR3, as DNA: TGTGCCAGCAAAGGACAGGTTAGCAATCAGCCCCAGCATTTT.

This clone was seen just once. The chain uses TRBV28 and TRBJ1-4; D may be TRBD1 (6 bases). This CDR3 comprises 15 residues. V was shortened by 2 bases and J by 3 bases, with 10 bases between the two germline ends. The germline gives CDR1 MDHEN, CDR2 SYDVKM. CDR3 amino acids: CASSLGGRANEKLFF. In DNA, the CDR3 is TGTGCCAGCAGTTTAGGGGGCCGGGCTAATGAAAAACTGTTTTTT.

V usage is TRBV6-2 or TRBV6-3 and J usage is TRBJ2-7; possible D gene TRBD2, 6 bases. The CDR3 is made up of 12 amino acids. From germline, CDR1 is MNHEY and CDR2 SVGEGT. V lost 6 bases and J 7 bases, leaving 13 bases between the germline ends. The CDR3 nucleotides read TGTGCCAGCAGCTTACTCGGAGGGGAGCAGTACTTC. This codes for CASSLLGGEQYF.

The sample holds a few counts of this clone. V is TRBV6-5 and J is TRBJ2-7, with D unresolved. This CDR3 region has 12 residues. CDR1 is MNHEY and CDR2 is SVGAGI in the germline V gene. V was pared by 2 bases and J by 3 bases, with 5 bases between. CDR3 DNA: TGTGCCAGCAGTTACGCCGGCTACGAGCAGTACTTC. As protein: CASSYAGYEQYF.

This clone turned up a few times. The CDR3 reads CASSYSSGQGLTGELFF. The CDR3 nucleotides read TGTGCCAGCAGTTACTCGTCGGGACAGGGGTTAACCGGGGAGCTGTTTTTT. This chain connects TRBV6-2 or TRBV6-3 to TRBJ2-2; 10 bases map to TRBD1. The V segment lost 0 bases and the J segment 5 bases; nucleotides outside the gene matches: 6. The CDR3 is made up of 17 amino acids. In germline, CDR1 is MNHEY, CDR2 SVGEGT.

CDR3 region: CATQNPQVGQPQHF. The CDR3 DNA sequence: TGTGCCACCCAGAACCCCCAAGTTGGTCAGCCCCAGCATTTT. V is TRBV28 and J is TRBJ1-5; D is unclear. V was cut by 10 bases and J by 6 bases, with 19 bases left in between. This CDR3 has 14 amino acids. Germline V gives CDR1 MDHEN, CDR2 SYDVKM.

This clone was seen a few times. The CDR3 here is CASSPGLSGNTIYF. In DNA form, the CDR3 reads TGCGCCAGCAGCCCGGGACTCTCTGGAAACACCATATATTTT. The chain links TRBV5-1 to TRBJ1-3; D might be TRBD1 (5 bases). This CDR3 contains 14 residues. Trimming cost V 4 bases and J 0 bases, with 8 bases left between them. Germline values: CDR1 SGHRS, CDR2 YFSETQ.

The V and J genes are TRBV5-8 and TRBJ1-4; D might be TRBD1 (5 bases). This CDR3 has 16 residues. Germline V gene lookup returns CDR1 SGHTS and CDR2 YDEGEE. V shed 5 bases and J shed 7 bases, with 21 bases lying between them. The CDR3 here is CASSILGGGVGEKLFF. DNA for the CDR3: TGTGCCAGCAGTATCCTCGGTGGAGGGGTTGGTGAAAAACTGTTTTTT.

The CDR3 nucleotides read TGTGCCAGTAGTATAAACAGTGTAAATCAGCCCCAGCATTTT. Amino acids: CASSINSVNQPQHF. This rearrangement joins TRBV19 to TRBJ1-5; D gene uncertain. CDR3 length equals 14 residues. The V end was cut by 2 bases, the J end by 4 bases, with 9 bases between. From germline, CDR1 is LNHDA and CDR2 SQIVND (reference sequence).

This clone has just a few counts. CDR3 nucleotides: TGTGCCAGCAGTGGCAGCGGGTTCGGGCAGTACTTC. Amino acid sequence: CASSGSGFGQYF. The V gene is TRBV27, the J gene TRBJ2-7, with D tentatively TRBD2 (6 bases). Germline loops: CDR1 MNHEY, CDR2 SMNVEV (reference sequence). Deletions cut 5 bases from V and 9 bases from J, with 14 bases between. The CDR3 totals 12 residues.

This chain links TRBV6-5 with TRBJ2-7; D remains ambiguous. The germline V gene encodes CDR1 MNHEY and CDR2 SVGAGI. Trimming removed 5 bases from V and 4 bases from J, with 6 bases in between. The CDR3 has 11 residues. The DNA for the CDR3 is TGTGCCAGCAGTCTAGGATACGAGCAGTACTTC. It is translated as CASSLGYEQYF.

This chain links TRBV30 with TRBJ2-1, with TRBD2 identical over 9 bases. This CDR3 spans 13 amino acids. Germline lookup yields CDR1 GTSNPN and CDR2 SVGIG (reference sequence). J lost 10 bases, V lost 0 bases, and 4 bases had no gene match. The CDR3 nucleotides are TGTGCCTGGAGTGTATTAGCGGGGGAGGAGCAGTTCTTC. Translating gives CAWSVLAGEEQFF.

By frequency in the sample, this clone is medium-sized. The rearrangement links TRBV29-1 to TRBJ2-7, with 11 bases aligning to TRBD2. The germline gives CDR1 SQVTM, CDR2 ANQGSEA. The V and J ends lost 1 base and 3 bases, in that order; junction bases with no gene match: 2. The CDR3 has 14 amino acids. The CDR3 here is CSVEGLAGHYEQYF. The CDR3 bases are TGCAGCGTTGAAGGACTAGCGGGGCACTACGAGCAGTACTTC.

The chain is built from TRBV19 and TRBJ1-2; possibly TRBD1 for D (5 bases). The V gene lost 3 bases and the J gene lost 4 bases, with 15 bases spanning the gap. The CDR3 runs 15 residues. Germline V lookup: CDR1 LNHDA, CDR2 SQIVND (reference sequence). DNA of the CDR3: TGTGCCAGTAGTATGAAAGGGGCCCGAACCTATGGCTACACCTTC. As protein: CASSMKGARTYGYTF. Combining the CDR3 with reference TRBV19 and TRBJ1-2 gives the whole variable domain DGGITQSPKYLFRKEGQNVTLSCEQNLNHDAMYWYRQDPGQGLRLIYYSQIVNDFQKGDIAEGYSVSREKKESFPLTVTSAQKNPTAFYLCASSMKGARTYGYTFGSGTRLTVV.

The rearrangement joins TRBV18 to TRBJ1-5; D may be TRBD1 (6 bases). V was cut by 9 bases and J by 1 base, with 13 bases left in between. Germline CDR1 KGHSH, CDR2 LQKENI. This CDR3 spans 14 amino acids. In nucleotides, the CDR3 is TGTGCCAGTCACGAGGGGGTGAGCAATCAGCCCCAGCATTTT. It codes for CASHEGVSNQPQHF.

CDR3 DNA sequence: TGTGCCAGCAGTTTATTCAGGGGCACAGATACGCAGTATTTT. This encodes CASSLFRGTDTQYF. This chain connects TRBV28 to TRBJ2-3; D possibly corresponds to TRBD1 (5 bases). Germline CDR1 MDHEN, CDR2 SYDVKM. CDR3 length equals 14 residues. Trimming cost V 1 base and J 1 base, with 6 bases left between them.

The chain carries TRBV12-3 or TRBV12-4 and TRBJ1-5, with a weak D call TRBD1 (5 bases). The V and J ends lost 1 base and 7 bases respectively, with 5 bases between them. CDR3 length equals 12 residues. Written as DNA, the CDR3 is TGTGCCAGCAGTTTAGGGGGCCAGCCCCAGCATTTT. Its protein is CASSLGGQPQHF.

This chain connects TRBV6-2 or TRBV6-3 to TRBJ2-5; 7 nucleotides align to TRBD2. This CDR3 is built from 15 residues. Germline trimming cut 2 bases from V and 7 bases from J; bases unmatched to any gene: 10. Germline lookup yields CDR1 MNHEY and CDR2 SVGEGT. CDR3 nucleotides: TGTGCCAGCAGTTACGAGCGGGACCAATTAGGGACCCAGTACTTC. It codes for CASSYERDQLGTQYF.

V usage is TRBV4-2 and J usage is TRBJ1-1; no clear D gene. V dropped 0 bases and J dropped 7 bases, with 12 bases sitting between them. Germline V gene sequence: CDR1 LGHNA, CDR2 YNFKEQ. The CDR3 consists of 14 residues. CDR3 DNA sequence: TGTGCCAGCAGCCAAGATTTGGTCCCCAGTGAAGCTTTCTTT. This translates into CASSQDLVPSEAFF.

The chain has TRBV24-1 and TRBJ2-5; 7 bases agree with TRBD1. The ends lost 4 bases at V and 2 bases at J; junction bases unmatched: 6. Germline V gene sequence: CDR1 KGHDR, CDR2 SFDVKD. The CDR3 covers 15 residues. CDR3 in DNA: TGTGCCACCAGTGACCCTCGACAGGGACAAGAGACCCAGTACTTC. Amino acid sequence: CATSDPRQGQETQYF.

V and J are TRBV19 and TRBJ2-7; perhaps TRBD1 as D (6 bases). Trimming removed 5 bases at V and 1 base at J, with 9 bases between. The CDR3 consists of 13 residues. The V gene's germline CDR1 is LNHDA and CDR2 SQIVND (reference sequence). CDR3 DNA sequence: TGTGCCAGTAGTCTCGACAGGTCCTACGAGCAGTACTTC. Amino acids: CASSLDRSYEQYF. Looking up the rest from reference TRBV19 and TRBJ2-7 gives the full variable domain: DGGITQSPKYLFRKEGQNVTLSCEQNLNHDAMYWYRQDPGQGLRLIYYSQIVNDFQKGDIAEGYSVSREKKESFPLTVTSAQKNPTAFYLCASSLDRSYEQYFGPGTRLTVT.

The chain employs TRBV14 and TRBJ2-2; D is ambiguous. The CDR3 extends over 17 amino acids. The V gene's germline CDR1 is SGHDN and CDR2 FVKESK. The V and J ends lost 1 base and 4 bases respectively, with 16 bases between them. In DNA, the CDR3 is TGTGCCAGCAGCCAAGTCGCGGCTAGAAGCCCCACCGGGGAGCTGTTTTTT. As protein: CASSQVAARSPTGELFF.

This clone was seen a single time. The gene calls are TRBV6-2 or TRBV6-3 and TRBJ1-2; possible D gene TRBD1, 6 bases. V was trimmed by 2 bases and J by 12 bases, leaving 10 bases between them. There are 11 residues in the CDR3. Germline V gives CDR1 MNHEY, CDR2 SVGEGT. The CDR3 protein is CASSYPGVHTF. The CDR3 DNA follows: TGTGCCAGCAGTTACCCAGGGGTCCACACCTTC.

Concerning this clone: One end of the junction is discordant with germline, which a read error may explain. The V gene is TRBV7-3, the J gene TRBJ2-3, with 8 bases identical to TRBD2. The CDR3 has 14 residues. Germline CDR1 reads SGHTA; CDR2 reads FQGTGA. The CDR3 protein is CASSPRTSIDTQYF. As DNA, the CDR3 is TGTGCCAGCAGCCCCCGGACTAGCATAGATACGCAGTATTTT.

The chain links TRBV4-3 to TRBJ2-1; the match to TRBD2 covers 12 bases. Germline loops: CDR1 LGHNA, CDR2 YSLEER. This CDR3 spans 17 amino acids. With 3 bases clipped from V and 4 bases from J, the junction kept 7 bases outside the gene matches. The CDR3 bases are TGCGCCAGCAGCCAGCAGGGGACTAGCGGGTTATACAATGAGCAGTTCTTC. The encoded protein is CASSQQGTSGLYNEQFF.

This chain joins TRBV4-2 and TRBJ2-3; 11 nucleotides align to TRBD2. J lost 4 bases, V lost 1 base, and 4 bases had no gene match. In germline, CDR1 is LGHNA, CDR2 YNFKEQ. This CDR3 contains 16 residues. CDR3 nucleotides: TGTGCCAGCAGCCAAGCACTAGCGGGGGCCGCAGATACGCAGTATTTT. Translated, it gives CASSQALAGAADTQYF.

The gene calls are TRBV7-2 and TRBJ2-7; the match to TRBD1 covers 7 bases. CDR1 and CDR2 from the germline V gene are SGHTA and FQGNSA. This CDR3 is 15 amino acids long. V lost 3 bases, J lost 3 bases, and 8 bases stayed unmatched. This CDR3 reads CASSFFPGTVYEQYF. In DNA, the CDR3 is TGTGCCAGCAGCTTTTTCCCCGGGACAGTCTACGAGCAGTACTTC.

The chain employs TRBV5-5 and TRBJ2-1, with 12 bases lining up with TRBD2. The length of the CDR3 is 16 residues. Germline CDR1 SGHKS, CDR2 YYEKEE (reference sequence). The V gene end was trimmed by 0 bases and the J gene end by 8 bases; junction bases not matched to a gene: 6. CDR3 nucleotide sequence: TGTGCCAGCAGCTTGGGTTCTCTAGCGGGAGGGGATGAGCAGTTCTTC. It encodes CASSLGSLAGGDEQFF.